This T cell receptor beta chain derives from a study of a mutant IDH1 vaccine in newly diagnosed glioma. Study-level background: Eight vaccine injections were given to patients in weeks 1, 3, 5, 7, 11, 15, 19 and 23.

As for this clone: What it binds is not known.

Profiling relied on immunoSEQ multiplex PCR, and the TCRdb table lists in-frame clones only, not all of them. Here the sample spans some 25,000 clones, around 82% being singletons. The CDR3 has 12 amino acids. V lost 7 bases and J 1 base, leaving 10 bases between the germline ends. In germline, CDR1 is SQVTM, CDR2 ANQGSEA. Time point specified: week 11, during vaccination. The vaccine gave 300 ug of a 20-mer mutant IDH1 peptide subcutaneously per dose. The genes are TRBV29-1 and TRBJ2-5; no clear D gene. Specimen: PBMCs, collected from a glioma patient whose treatment included an IDH1 peptide vaccine. The TCR comes from a woman younger than 30 with glioma. DNA of the CDR3: TGCAGCGGCACTATAGGCCAAGAGACCCAGTACTTC. Encoded protein: CSGTIGQETQYF.